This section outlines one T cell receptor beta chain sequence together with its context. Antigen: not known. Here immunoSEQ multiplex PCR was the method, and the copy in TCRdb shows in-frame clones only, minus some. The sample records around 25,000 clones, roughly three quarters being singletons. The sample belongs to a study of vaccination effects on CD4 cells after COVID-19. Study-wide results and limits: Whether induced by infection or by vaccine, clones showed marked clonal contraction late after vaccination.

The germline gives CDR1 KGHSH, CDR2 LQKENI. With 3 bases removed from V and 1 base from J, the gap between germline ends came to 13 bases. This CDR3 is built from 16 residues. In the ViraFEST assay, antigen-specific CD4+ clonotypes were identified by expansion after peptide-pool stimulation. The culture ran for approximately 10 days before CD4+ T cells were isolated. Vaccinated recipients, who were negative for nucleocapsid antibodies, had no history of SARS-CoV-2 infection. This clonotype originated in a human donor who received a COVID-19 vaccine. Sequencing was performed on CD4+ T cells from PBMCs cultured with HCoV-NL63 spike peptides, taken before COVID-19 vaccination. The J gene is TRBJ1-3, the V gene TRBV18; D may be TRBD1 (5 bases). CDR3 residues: CASSPLDNASGNTIYF. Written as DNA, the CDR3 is TGTGCCAGCTCACCCTTGGACAACGCTTCTGGAAACACCATATATTTT.